Given below is one TCR beta chain in context. Per the germline V gene, CDR1 is MDHEN and CDR2 is SYDVKM. With 1 base removed from V and 5 bases from J, the gap between germline ends came to 9 bases. This CDR3 spans 14 amino acids. The record originates from a study of cytomegalovirus exposure and HLA in healthy donors. In the PCR, 60 Vbeta and 13 Jbeta primers were used. Measured with immunoSEQ multiplex PCR; TCRdb has only the in-frame clones, and not every one. This sample yields 200,000 or so clones, of which 84% are seen a single time; around 0.24% belongs to the top ten. Despite likely unrecorded immune exposures, the donors were nominally healthy at the time of sampling.

The TCR was taken from a boy younger than 18 in good health and CMV-seronegative. Sequencing was performed on PBMCs. The gene calls are TRBV28 and TRBJ1-5; no clear D. CDR3 DNA: TGTGCCAGCAGTTTATTATCTCCCTATCAGCCCCAGCATTTT. Its protein product is CASSLLSPYQPQHF.